The 16 T cell receptor beta chains reported below all come from one sample, sequenced in a study of radiation and T cells in renal cell carcinoma. Here immunoSEQ multiplex PCR was the method, and the copy in TCRdb shows in-frame clones only, minus some. The sample lists tens of thousands of clones; about 86% were seen once. Described time point: blood 2 weeks post-SBRT. Documented treatment: 15 Gy SBRT to primary tumor, nephrectomy 4 weeks later. The sequences come from blood, collected from a patient whose treatment included radiotherapy and nephrectomy. These receptors originate from a woman between 45 and 60 years old with renal cell carcinoma.

V gene TRBV5-4 combines with J gene TRBJ2-7, with D perhaps being TRBD1 or TRBD2 (6 bases each). Per germline, CDR1 SGHNT and CDR2 YYREEE (reference sequence). V was cut by 1 base and J by 6 bases, with 14 bases left in between. The CDR3 is 14 amino acids. Written as DNA, the CDR3 is TGTGCCAGCAGCTTGATTACGGGGGCAGGCGAGCAGTACTTC. This translates into CASSLITGAGEQYF.

In this sample, this clone turned up once. The rearrangement links TRBV5-1 to TRBJ2-7; TRBD1 agrees at 10 bases. The CDR3 runs 14 residues. J gave up 2 bases and V 5 bases, and 4 bases lay outside the gene matches. Germline V gene lookup returns CDR1 SGHRS and CDR2 YFSETQ. The CDR3 spells CASSNGQGAYEQYF. CDR3 DNA: TGCGCCAGCAGTAATGGACAGGGGGCCTACGAGCAGTACTTC. Looking up the rest from reference TRBV5-1 and TRBJ2-7 gives the full variable domain: KAGVTQTPRYLIKTRGQQVTLSCSPISGHRSVSWYQQTPGQGLQFLFEYFSETQRNKGNFPGRFSGRQFSNSRSEMNVSTLELGDSALYLCASSNGQGAYEQYFGPGTRLTVT.

In this sample, this clone turned up once. The V and J genes are TRBV4-3 and TRBJ2-3; TRBD1 agrees at 9 bases. The V gene's germline CDR1 is LGHNA and CDR2 YSLEER. The CDR3 totals 17 residues. The V gene end was trimmed by 1 base and the J gene end by 4 bases; junction bases not matched to a gene: 9. CDR3 DNA sequence: TGCGCCAGCAGCCAAGTATCCGGACAGGGGTACGCAGATACGCAGTATTTT. Amino acids: CASSQVSGQGYADTQYF.

The table lists this clone with a count of one. The gene calls are TRBV5-1 and TRBJ1-1, with D maybe TRBD1 (5 bases). The CDR3 runs 14 residues. V was clipped by 3 bases and J by 0 bases, with 9 bases between them. Germline values: CDR1 SGHRS, CDR2 YFSETQ. The CDR3 here is CASSWGMLNTEAFF. The CDR3, as DNA: TGCGCCAGCAGCTGGGGGATGCTGAACACTGAAGCTTTCTTT.

V is TRBV9 and J is TRBJ2-7; tentatively, D is TRBD1 or TRBD2 (6 bases each). The CDR3 extends over 15 amino acids. Trimming removed 4 bases at V and 0 bases at J, with 14 bases between. CDR1 is SGDLS, CDR2 YYNGEE, per germline. The CDR3 sequence is CASSLRGGFSYEQYF. The CDR3 nucleotides are TGTGCCAGCAGCCTAAGAGGGGGGTTCTCCTACGAGCAGTACTTC.

The chain employs TRBV18 and TRBJ2-4, with D perhaps TRBD1 (7 bases). The length of the CDR3 is 17 residues. Germline lookup yields CDR1 KGHSH and CDR2 LQKENI. V lost 3 bases to trimming and J lost 1 base, with 16 bases between them. CDR3 DNA: TGTGCCAGCTCACCTCGGAGGGGGCTGGCGGCCAAAAACATTCAGTACTTC. It translates to CASSPRRGLAAKNIQYF.

The chain employs TRBV5-1 and TRBJ1-1, with TRBD1 as a possible D gene (6 bases). The V and J ends lost 0 bases and 2 bases respectively, with 11 bases between them. From germline, CDR1 is SGHRS and CDR2 YFSETQ. The CDR3 is 15 residues long. CDR3 DNA sequence: TGCGCCAGCAGCTTGGAATACAGGGTAAACACTGAAGCTTTCTTT. It encodes CASSLEYRVNTEAFF.

The chain has TRBV6-6 and TRBJ2-3, with a weak D call TRBD2 (5 bases). This CDR3 has 16 amino acids. Trimming removed 5 bases from V and 4 bases from J, with 19 bases in between. Germline loops: CDR1 MNHNY, CDR2 SVGAGI (reference sequence). The DNA for the CDR3 is TGTGCCAGCAGTCAACACTCGGGGAAGAACGCAGATACGCAGTATTTT. Translated, it gives CASSQHSGKNADTQYF.

The chain has TRBV10-1 and TRBJ2-2, with 8 bases lining up with TRBD1. Germline CDR1 and CDR2: WNHNN and SYGVQD (reference sequence). V was pared by 3 bases and J by 7 bases, with 4 bases of the junction left unmatched. This CDR3 has 14 residues. In DNA, the CDR3 is TGCGCCAGCAGTGACAGGGGGCGAGACGGGGAGCTGTTTTTT. It translates to CASSDRGRDGELFF.

The chain uses TRBV10-1 and TRBJ2-5; D uncertain. From germline, CDR1 is WNHNN and CDR2 SYGVQD (reference sequence). CDR3 length equals 14 residues. Trimming stripped 0 bases from V and 4 bases from J, with 9 bases between. In DNA, the CDR3 is TGCGCCAGCAGTGAGTCATCCGCAGGAGAGACCCAGTACTTC. Its protein product is CASSESSAGETQYF.

The rearrangement uses TRBV7-2 and TRBJ2-6; D uncertain. CDR1 and CDR2 (germline): SGHTA, FQGNSA. Trimming removed 4 bases at V and 0 bases at J, with 4 bases between. The CDR3 spans 14 residues. CDR3 protein: CASSSGSGANVLTF. The CDR3 DNA follows: TGTGCCAGCAGCTCGGGCTCTGGGGCCAACGTCCTGACTTTC.

The chain employs TRBV28 and TRBJ2-7; D may be TRBD1 or TRBD2 (6 bases each). V lost 3 bases to trimming and J lost 7 bases, with 19 bases between them. Germline loops: CDR1 MDHEN, CDR2 SYDVKM. The CDR3 covers 15 residues. The CDR3 bases are TGTGCCAGCAGTTTGCCTCGAATCGGGGGCCGGGAGCAGTACTTC. Protein sequence: CASSLPRIGGREQYF.

V and J are TRBV5-5 and TRBJ1-1; no reliable D call. V lost 0 bases and J 5 bases, leaving 14 bases between the germline ends. Germline CDR1 is SGHKS and CDR2 is YYEKEE (reference sequence). CDR3 size: 15 residues. The CDR3 reads CASSLGVSFGTEAFF. The CDR3 DNA follows: TGTGCCAGCAGCTTGGGGGTCAGCTTTGGGACTGAAGCTTTCTTT.

The chain is built from TRBV14 and TRBJ1-1, with D maybe TRBD1 (5 bases). The CDR3 has 17 residues. The V end lost 1 base, the J end lost 3 bases, and 18 bases lay between the germline ends. Per germline, CDR1 SGHDN and CDR2 FVKESK. The CDR3 protein is CASSQGRGRPEDTEAFF. The CDR3 region has the DNA TGTGCCAGCAGCCAAGGTAGGGGCCGACCCGAAGACACTGAAGCTTTCTTT.

This clone was observed a handful of times. The genes are TRBV7-8 and TRBJ2-7; the D is unclear. Germline assignment: CDR1 SGHVS and CDR2 FQNEAQ. Deletions cut 8 bases from V and 6 bases from J, with 8 bases between. CDR3 length equals 10 residues. CDR3 coding DNA: TGTGCCAGCGGTGTAAGCGAGCAGTACTTC. Protein: CASGVSEQYF.

The CDR3 loop reads CASSDPIGQPQHF. The CDR3 nucleotides read TGTGCCAGCAGTGACCCCATCGGGCAGCCCCAGCATTTT. The chain carries TRBV6-1 and TRBJ1-5; unclear D gene. The length of the CDR3 is 13 residues. Per the germline V gene, CDR1 is MNHNS and CDR2 is SASEGT. The V end lost 3 bases, the J end lost 7 bases, and 10 bases lay between the germline ends.